A single sample is the source of the 30 T cell receptor beta chains below, sequenced in a study of CD8 T cells in Susac syndrome. Reverse transcription of about 0.45 to 1 ug RNA used random hexamers. From the immunoSEQ multiplex PCR reads, TCRdb called clonotypes with MiXCR, one entry per CDR3 protein. This sample has around 190,000 distinct CDR3 sequences, with roughly 92% found just once. The material sequenced was CD4+ T cells from PBMCs. The receptors originated from a human donor with Susac syndrome.

CDR3 in amino acids: CASSLTGRNSPLHF. CDR3 coding DNA: TGTGCCAGTAGTCTCACAGGACGGAATTCACCCCTCCACTTT. The chain couples TRBV19 to TRBJ1-6; D may be TRBD1 (5 bases). V lost 5 bases, J lost 7 bases, and 12 bases lay in between. Germline lookup yields CDR1 LNHDA and CDR2 SQIVND (reference sequence). The CDR3 totals 14 residues. Drawing the rest from reference TRBV19 and TRBJ1-6, the complete variable domain is DGGITQSPKYLFRKEGQNVTLSCEQNLNHDAMYWYRQDPGQGLRLIYYSQIVNDFQKGDIAEGYSVSREKKESFPLTVTSAQKNPTAFYLCASSLTGRNSPLHFGNGTRLTVT.

The chain joins TRBV19 to TRBJ2-7; tentatively, D is TRBD1 (5 bases). This CDR3 has 17 residues. With 5 bases removed from V and 3 bases from J, the gap between germline ends came to 23 bases. Germline loops: CDR1 LNHDA, CDR2 SQIVND (reference sequence). CDR3 region: CASSLNPAGIRGYEQYF. The DNA of the CDR3 is TGTGCCAGTAGTCTCAACCCCGCAGGGATTAGGGGCTACGAGCAGTACTTC.

This chain connects TRBV9 to TRBJ1-2; the D is unclear. Per germline, CDR1 SGDLS and CDR2 YYNGEE. The CDR3 covers 14 residues. The ends were cut back, 0 bases at V and 5 bases at J, with 11 bases in the middle. The CDR3: CASSVGRLGYGYTF. The CDR3 nucleotides are TGTGCCAGCAGCGTAGGTAGGCTCGGGTATGGCTACACCTTC. The full variable domain, its missing parts supplied by reference TRBV9 and TRBJ1-2, is DSGVTQTPKHLITATGQRVTLRCSPRSGDLSVYWYQQSLDQGLQFLIQYYNGEERAKGNILERFSAQQFPDLHSELNLSSLELGDSALYFCASSVGRLGYGYTFGSGTRLTVV.

The chain couples TRBV11-1 to TRBJ2-3; weak D call: TRBD2 (5 bases). This CDR3 contains 14 residues. The germline V gene has CDR1 SGHAT and CDR2 FQDESV (reference sequence). Trimming cost V 5 bases and J 2 bases, with 11 bases left between them. CDR3 bases: TGTGCCAGCAGCGAACTAGTTTTCACAGATACGCAGTATTTT. As protein: CASSELVFTDTQYF.

The chain is built from TRBV7-9 and TRBJ2-4; TRBD2 is a possible D gene (5 bases). In germline, CDR1 is SEHNR, CDR2 FQNEAQ (reference sequence). This CDR3 is built from 14 residues. Trimming shortened V by 6 bases and J by 10 bases, and 19 bases separated the two germline ends. As DNA, the CDR3 is TGTGCCAGCAGTTCTAGTACCGCGAGCGGAATTCAGTACTTC. This gives the protein CASSSSTASGIQYF.

The rearrangement joins TRBV20-1 to TRBJ2-7, with 10 bases aligning to TRBD2. CDR1 and CDR2 from the germline V gene are DFQATT and SNEGSKA (reference sequence). The CDR3 contains 13 residues. V dropped 6 bases and J dropped 7; count of bases not matched to a gene: 9. The chain's CDR3 is CSARFGLADEQYF. The CDR3 DNA sequence: TGCAGTGCCCGGTTTGGACTAGCGGATGAGCAGTACTTC.

The chain carries TRBV4-3 and TRBJ1-1, with D unresolved. Germline CDR1 is LGHNA and CDR2 is YSLEER. The CDR3 loop spans 16 amino acids. The V end was cut by 1 base, the J end by 1 base, with 13 bases between. The CDR3 reads CASSQGTLHRNTEAFF. The CDR3 region has the DNA TGCGCCAGCAGCCAAGGGACCCTCCACAGGAACACTGAAGCTTTCTTT.

The chain has TRBV27 and TRBJ1-1; 8 bases are a match to TRBD1. The CDR3 consists of 15 residues. Trimming at V came to 4 bases and at J to 0 bases, leaving 4 bases not matched to a gene. Germline CDR1 is MNHEY and CDR2 is SMNVEV (reference sequence). The CDR3 DNA reads TGTGCCAGCAGTTCATGGACAGGGTTGAACACTGAAGCTTTCTTT. Amino acid sequence: CASSSWTGLNTEAFF.

The chain couples TRBV25-1 to TRBJ2-5, with TRBD1 matching 11 bases. Trimming at V came to 3 bases and at J to 2 bases, leaving 5 bases not matched to a gene. The CDR3 extends over 16 amino acids. The germline V gene encodes CDR1 MGHDK and CDR2 SYGVNS. The CDR3 spells CASSDPDRGQQETQYF. CDR3 bases: TGTGCCAGCAGTGACCCGGACAGGGGGCAGCAAGAGACCCAGTACTTC.

This chain uses TRBV4-3 with TRBJ2-5; D remains ambiguous. Trimming removed 2 bases at V and 1 base at J, with 5 bases between. The germline CDR1 and CDR2 sequences are LGHNA and YSLEER. The CDR3 has 13 amino acids. As DNA, the CDR3 is TGCGCCAGCAGCCAATACACCCAAGAGACCCAGTACTTC. Translating it yields CASSQYTQETQYF.

CDR3 region: CASSPTVTYYEQYF. The CDR3 nucleotides are TGTGCCAGCAGCCCGACAGTTACCTACTACGAGCAGTACTTC. The chain uses TRBV2 and TRBJ2-7; D perhaps matches TRBD1 (5 bases). The V gene's germline CDR1 is SNHLY and CDR2 FYNNEI. The CDR3 sequence is 14 residues long. V was cut by 6 bases and J by 3 bases, with 15 bases left in between.

The CDR3 sequence is CSARLQGQNYGYTF. The CDR3 nucleotides are TGCAGCGCCCGCTTGCAAGGGCAGAACTATGGCTACACCTTC. The rearrangement joins TRBV29-1 to TRBJ1-2, with no clear D. Per the germline V gene, CDR1 is SQVTM and CDR2 is ANQGSEA. This CDR3 contains 14 residues. V lost 7 bases, J lost 2 bases, and 17 bases lay in between.

The chain is built from TRBV7-2 and TRBJ2-7; 8 bases line up with TRBD2. V lost 5 bases and J lost 6; bases outside the gene matches: 12. CDR1 is SGHTA and CDR2 is FQGNSA in the germline V gene. The CDR3 consists of 15 residues. The CDR3 region is CASSRTSGTEGEQYF. For the CDR3, the DNA is TGTGCCAGCAGCCGTACTAGCGGAACTGAGGGCGAGCAGTACTTC.

This sequence joins TRBV30 and TRBJ2-5; D uncertain. CDR3 length equals 13 residues. Germline loops: CDR1 GTSNPN, CDR2 SVGIG (reference sequence). V dropped 0 bases and J dropped 1 base, with 6 bases sitting between them. DNA for the CDR3: TGTGCCTGGAGTGTACGCCTCCAAGAGACCCAGTACTTC. Translation: CAWSVRLQETQYF.

V gene TRBV19 combines with J gene TRBJ2-6, with D uncertain. The V end was cut by 6 bases, the J end by 0 bases, with 12 bases between. Germline values: CDR1 LNHDA, CDR2 SQIVND (reference sequence). This CDR3 is built from 16 residues. For the CDR3, the DNA is TGTGCCAGTAGCGACGGACGTTACTCTGGGGCCAACGTCCTGACTTTC. Encoded protein: CASSDGRYSGANVLTF.

The V and J genes are TRBV19 and TRBJ1-2; 8 bases match TRBD1. The CDR3 has 14 amino acids. Trimming cost V 10 bases and J 7 bases; bases outside gene matches: 14. Germline CDR1 LNHDA, CDR2 SQIVND (reference sequence). CDR3 DNA sequence: TGTGCCACCTGGATGACAGGGGTTTCTGGTGGCTACACCTTC. As protein: CATWMTGVSGGYTF.

This CDR3 reads CASSLPGGYGYTF. CDR3 sequence (DNA): TGTGCCAGCAGCTTACCGGGAGGGTATGGCTACACCTTC. The rearrangement links TRBV7-2 to TRBJ1-2; D is uncertain. This CDR3 region has 13 residues. Trimming took off 2 bases at V and 5 bases at J, with 9 bases between the two ends. Germline V gives CDR1 SGHTA, CDR2 FQGNSA.

The chain links TRBV29-1 to TRBJ1-1; the D is unclear. Trimming removed 2 bases from V and 1 base from J, with 5 bases in between. CDR1 and CDR2 (germline): SQVTM, ANQGSEA. The CDR3 runs 12 residues. The CDR3 here is CSVESWNTEAFF. The CDR3 DNA sequence: TGCAGCGTTGAAAGTTGGAACACTGAAGCTTTCTTT. The entire variable domain, with the rest obtained from reference TRBV29-1 and TRBJ1-1, is as follows: SAVISQKPSRDICQRGTSLTIQCQVDSQVTMMFWYRQQPGQSLTLIATANQGSEATYESGFVIDKFPISRPNLTFSTLTVSNMSPEDSSIYLCSVESWNTEAFFGQGTRLTVV.

The rearrangement uses TRBV7-2 and TRBJ2-7; D tentatively fits TRBD1 or TRBD2 (5 bases each). Germline assignment: CDR1 SGHTA and CDR2 FQGNSA. With 5 bases removed from V and 7 bases from J, the gap between germline ends came to 12 bases. This CDR3 has 12 residues. The CDR3 spells CASSPDWGEQYF. In nucleotides, the CDR3 is TGTGCCAGCAGCCCGGACTGGGGGGAGCAGTACTTC.

The chain couples TRBV5-4 to TRBJ1-6; 7 bases are shared with TRBD1. In germline, CDR1 is SGHNT, CDR2 YYREEE (reference sequence). J gave up 7 bases and V 2 bases, and 6 bases lay outside the gene matches. CDR3 length equals 15 residues. This chain's CDR3 is CASSFTDRANSPLHF. The CDR3 coding sequence is TGTGCCAGCAGCTTTACCGACAGGGCAAATTCACCCCTCCACTTT.

This chain links TRBV24-1 with TRBJ2-1, with a tentative D call TRBD2 (6 bases). The CDR3 sequence is 14 residues long. Germline V gene sequence: CDR1 KGHDR, CDR2 SFDVKD. Trimming stripped 3 bases from V and 7 bases from J, with 12 bases between. The CDR3 DNA sequence: TGTGCCACCAGTGATGCCGGGAGTCATAATGAGCAGTTCTTC. Residues: CATSDAGSHNEQFF.

The J gene is TRBJ2-5, the V gene TRBV10-2, with D tentatively TRBD1 (6 bases). V was trimmed by 3 bases and J by 1 base, leaving 12 bases between them. The CDR3 runs 15 residues. Germline values: CDR1 WSHSY, CDR2 SAAADI. The CDR3 nucleotides are TGCGCCAGCAGTGACCTAGGACAGCCCCAAGAGACCCAGTACTTC. It is translated as CASSDLGQPQETQYF.

The chain couples TRBV5-6 to TRBJ1-6, with D uncertain. Between the trimmed V and J ends, which lost 0 bases and 9 bases, there was a span of 10 bases. This CDR3 is 14 amino acids long. The germline CDR1 and CDR2 sequences are SGHDT and YYEEEE. The CDR3, as DNA: TGTGCCAGCAGCTTGGTGGATCAGACTTCACCCCTCCACTTT. It encodes CASSLVDQTSPLHF.

The chain joins TRBV20-1 to TRBJ1-1; D not resolved. The germline CDR1 and CDR2 sequences are DFQATT and SNEGSKA (reference sequence). V lost 4 bases, J lost 0 bases, and 12 bases lay in between. The CDR3 is 14 residues long. CDR3 loop: CSATHRAVNTEAFF. In DNA form, the CDR3 reads TGCAGTGCTACGCACCGGGCCGTGAACACTGAAGCTTTCTTT.

A single count supports this clonotype. The rearrangement links TRBV12-3 or TRBV12-4 to TRBJ2-1, with 11 positions matching TRBD2. With 6 bases clipped from V and 7 bases from J, the junction kept 8 bases outside the gene matches. CDR3 length equals 15 residues. CDR3 amino acids: CASRIAGGPVNEQFF. Here the CDR3 DNA reads TGTGCCAGCAGGATAGCGGGGGGGCCGGTAAATGAGCAGTTCTTC.

The chain is built from TRBV19 and TRBJ1-1, with TRBD1 identical over 7 bases. The length of the CDR3 is 17 residues. Per the germline V gene, CDR1 is LNHDA and CDR2 is SQIVND (reference sequence). The J segment lost 1 base and the V segment lost 8 bases, leaving 16 bases of the junction unmatched. CDR3: CASRGQGAGGKNTEAFF. The CDR3 DNA reads as TGTGCCAGTCGGGGGCAAGGGGCAGGGGGTAAGAACACTGAAGCTTTCTTT.

J is TRBJ1-2 and V is TRBV3-1; D is uncertain. The V gene's germline CDR1 is LGHDT and CDR2 YNNKEL (reference sequence). The length of the CDR3 is 15 residues. V shed 5 bases and J shed 5 bases, with 18 bases lying between them. The CDR3: CASSSRSAAGYGYTF. CDR3 nucleotides: TGTGCCAGCAGCAGCAGGTCGGCTGCGGGATATGGCTACACCTTC. Based on the CDR3 plus reference TRBV3-1 and TRBJ1-2, the full variable domain is DTAVSQTPKYLVTQMGNDKSIKCEQNLGHDTMYWYKQDSKKFLKIMFSYNNKELIINETVPNRFSPKSPDKAHLNLHINSLELGDSAVYFCASSSRSAAGYGYTFGSGTRLTVV.

The rearrangement links TRBV20-1 to TRBJ1-5; D uncertain. Trimming cost V 2 bases and J 2 bases, with 10 bases left between them. The CDR3 is 14 residues long. CDR1 DFQATT and CDR2 SNEGSKA come from the germline V gene (reference sequence). CDR3 bases: TGCAGTGCTAGACATAGGAGTGGCAATCAGCCCCAGCATTTT. Residues: CSARHRSGNQPQHF.

V is TRBV5-1 and J is TRBJ2-5, with 8 nucleotides matching TRBD2. The CDR3 has 15 residues. CDR1 SGHRS and CDR2 YFSETQ come from the germline V gene. Germline trimming cut 2 bases from V and 4 bases from J; bases unmatched to any gene: 7. This CDR3 reads CASSFRLARAETQYF. The DNA of the CDR3 is TGCGCCAGCAGCTTCCGACTAGCGCGCGCAGAGACCCAGTACTTC.

The CDR3 bases are TGCAGCGCACCATTTGGGTACTCTGGGGCCAACGTCCTGACTTTC. It specifies CSAPFGYSGANVLTF. This sequence joins TRBV29-1 and TRBJ2-6; unclear D gene. The V and J ends lost 7 bases and 0 bases respectively, with 13 bases between them. This CDR3 has 15 residues. Germline CDR1 SQVTM, CDR2 ANQGSEA. The whole variable domain, filled in from reference TRBV29-1 and TRBJ2-6, reads SAVISQKPSRDICQRGTSLTIQCQVDSQVTMMFWYRQQPGQSLTLIATANQGSEATYESGFVIDKFPISRPNLTFSTLTVSNMSPEDSSIYLCSAPFGYSGANVLTFGAGSRLTVL.